Given below is one T cell receptor (beta chain) in context. Its antigen is still unknown. This CDR3 spans 11 amino acids. The germline V and J ends were trimmed by 10 bases and 1 base, with 7 bases remaining between them. The germline V gene has CDR1 MDHEN and CDR2 SYDVKM. This record comes from a study of cytomegalovirus exposure and HLA in healthy donors. Study findings and constraints: The authors judged a highly shared variant cluster likely a sequencing artifact. A classifier reportedly called cytomegalovirus status with high sensitivity and specificity.

In the PCR, 60 Vbeta and 13 Jbeta primers were used. Method: immunoSEQ multiplex PCR; TCRdb's copy keeps in-frame clones and lacks some. The sample includes fewer than 250,000 clones, roughly 81% of them seen just once. This TCR was sampled from a young woman in good health and CMV-seropositive. Sequencing was performed on PBMCs. The chain links TRBV28 to TRBJ1-1; D gene uncertain. CDR3 sequence (DNA): TGTGCCACCCAGAAGAACACTGAAGCTTTCTTT. This codes for CATQKNTEAFF. Supplemented by reference TRBV28 and TRBJ1-1, the full variable domain reads DVKVTQSSRYLVKRTGEKVFLECVQDMDHENMFWYRQDPGLGLRLIYFSYDVKMKEKGDIPEGYSVSREKKERFSLILESASTNQTSMYLCATQKNTEAFFGQGTRLTVV.